This T cell receptor (beta chain) stems from a study of beta chain features in type 1 diabetes. As every portion of the isolated RNA was reverse transcribed, the sequencing read expressed TCRB transcripts. Here immunoSEQ multiplex PCR was the method, and the copy in TCRdb shows in-frame clones only, minus some. The table lists 35,000 to 50,000 clones, roughly 50% of them singletons, with around 0.25% in the top ten. Points on this clone: Its antigen is still unknown.

Sorting that relied on CD45RO/CCR7/CD25/CD127/CD95/CD27 yielded CD4+ naive, central memory, regulatory and stem cell-like memory cells. The study's findings and limits: Possibly, sequencing cDNA over-represented cells that had high TCR expression levels.

Trimming cost V 4 bases and J 4 bases, with 17 bases left between them. The CDR3 covers 15 residues. Per germline, CDR1 SGHKS and CDR2 YYEKEE (reference sequence). This sequence was found in a woman aged 25 to 39 in good health. Material: stem cell memory CD4+ T cells from blood. The chain has TRBV5-5 and TRBJ1-2; tentative D call: TRBD1 (6 bases). The CDR3 here is CASSGYRERGYGYTF. In nucleotides, the CDR3 is TGTGCCAGCAGCGGATACAGGGAAAGGGGCTATGGCTACACCTTC.